This T cell receptor beta chain emerged from a study of T cell repertoires in ileal Crohn's disease. Sequencing used immunoSEQ multiplex PCR; TCRdb keeps in-frame clones, though not all of them. The sample yields 15,000 or so clones, 85% to 95% seen once. Sequencing was performed on ileal tissue. The clonotype was recovered from an adult with Crohn's disease.

This CDR3 is CASSLSSGGAVNNEQFF. The CDR3 nucleotides read TGCGCCAGCAGCTTGAGTAGCGGGGGGGCAGTAAACAATGAGCAGTTCTTC. This chain connects TRBV5-1 to TRBJ2-1; 11 bases agree with TRBD2. This CDR3 is 17 amino acids long. J lost 5 bases, V lost 1 base, and 8 bases had no gene match. The V gene's germline CDR1 is SGHRS and CDR2 YFSETQ.